This T cell receptor beta chain comes out of a study of CD8 T cells in ankylosing spondylitis. Study-wide points: The authors found the disease-linked clones to be CD8+ and relatively rare in peripheral blood. From matched ankylosing spondylitis synovial fluid, disease-linked clones were reportedly recovered at significantly enriched levels. Some of these motif variants have turned up before, in reports on reactive arthritis synovial fluid and blood. Ankylosing spondylitis blood appeared to be characterized by a TCR beta motif of 7 to 9 highly homologous variants.

J was trimmed by 13 bases and V by 2 bases; bases with no gene match: 2. The CDR3 runs to 11 residues. The V gene's germline CDR1 is MNHEY and CDR2 SVGAGI. This clonotype was seen at least ten times. The antigen remains unidentified. Researchers built TCR beta libraries using quantitative 5'-RACE with molecular barcodes. TCRdb passed the 5' RACE reads through MiXCR, listing each CDR3 protein once. This table holds fewer than 400,000 distinct CDR3 sequences, less than 10% found once. The chain carries TRBV6-5 and TRBJ2-1; the match to TRBD1 covers 7 bases. The sequence was collected from a male donor with ankylosing spondylitis. What was sequenced was blood, either unsorted or a sorted T cell fraction (not recorded which). The CDR3 DNA sequence: TGTGCCAGCAGTTACCGAGGGGGCCAGTTCTTC. Protein sequence: CASSYRGGQFF.